What follows are 6 T cell receptor beta chains derived from one specimen sequenced in a study of T-cell memory formation after mild COVID-19. One entry per CDR3 protein, called by TCRdb with MiXCR from the 5' RACE reads. This table has about 140,000 distinct CDR3 sequences, 13% to 15% appearing once. Sequencing was carried out using PBMCs or a T cell subset sorted from them (not recorded which). Source of these receptors: an adult woman who had mild COVID-19 (a few samples of this study predate the infection). Cell type and time point are not known.

There are a few counts of this clonotype. CDR3 sequence (DNA): TGTGCCAGCAGCATAGCGGGGGAGATCAATGAGCAGTTCTTC. Translation gives CASSIAGEINEQFF. J is TRBJ2-1 and V is TRBV5-5; 9 nucleotides match TRBD2. CDR1 is SGHKS and CDR2 is YYEKEE in the germline V gene (reference sequence). This CDR3 spans 14 amino acids. The V gene end was trimmed by 4 bases and the J gene end by 6 bases; junction bases not matched to a gene: 5.

The rearrangement joins TRBV6-2 or TRBV6-3 to TRBJ2-3, with 11 bases identical to TRBD2. V shed 0 bases and J 4 bases; nucleotides not matched to a gene: 6. The CDR3 is made up of 17 amino acids. Per germline, CDR1 MNHEY and CDR2 SVGEGT. The CDR3 sequence: CASSYSTSGSSPDTQYF. The CDR3 region has the DNA TGTGCCAGCAGTTACTCTACTAGCGGGAGCTCTCCAGATACGCAGTATTTT.

The gene calls are TRBV7-2 and TRBJ2-1; TRBD2 might be the D (6 bases). This CDR3 is 16 amino acids long. Germline V gene sequence: CDR1 SGHTA, CDR2 FQGNSA. Trimming pared 2 bases from V and 7 bases from J, leaving 18 bases between. The CDR3 region is CASSLNLAREGNEQFF. The CDR3 nucleotides are TGTGCCAGCAGCTTAAACTTAGCGCGGGAAGGAAATGAGCAGTTCTTC.

The chain is built from TRBV4-2 and TRBJ2-7; D is unclear. The germline V gene encodes CDR1 LGHNA and CDR2 YNFKEQ. The CDR3 spans 11 residues. V dropped 5 bases and J dropped 5 bases, with 7 bases sitting between them. As DNA, the CDR3 is TGTGCCAGCAGCGGGTCCCACGAGCAGTACTTC. Translating it yields CASSGSHEQYF.

This clonotype was detected many times. This chain connects TRBV7-9 to TRBJ2-7; perhaps TRBD2 as D (5 bases). Trimming pared 4 bases from V and 3 bases from J, leaving 7 bases between. The CDR3 has 12 residues. Germline V lookup: CDR1 SEHNR, CDR2 FQNEAQ (reference sequence). Here the CDR3 reads CASSSGVYEQYF. The CDR3 DNA follows: TGTGCCAGCAGCTCCGGGGTCTACGAGCAGTACTTC.

This clonotype has a handful of counts. The chain combines TRBV12-3 or TRBV12-4 with TRBJ2-1; 13 bases are a match to TRBD2. The CDR3 consists of 15 residues. Trimming at V came to 6 bases and at J to 9 bases, leaving 8 bases not matched to a gene. This CDR3 is CASRTTSGGIGEQFF. CDR3 DNA sequence: TGTGCCAGCAGGACGACTAGCGGGGGGATCGGTGAGCAGTTCTTC.